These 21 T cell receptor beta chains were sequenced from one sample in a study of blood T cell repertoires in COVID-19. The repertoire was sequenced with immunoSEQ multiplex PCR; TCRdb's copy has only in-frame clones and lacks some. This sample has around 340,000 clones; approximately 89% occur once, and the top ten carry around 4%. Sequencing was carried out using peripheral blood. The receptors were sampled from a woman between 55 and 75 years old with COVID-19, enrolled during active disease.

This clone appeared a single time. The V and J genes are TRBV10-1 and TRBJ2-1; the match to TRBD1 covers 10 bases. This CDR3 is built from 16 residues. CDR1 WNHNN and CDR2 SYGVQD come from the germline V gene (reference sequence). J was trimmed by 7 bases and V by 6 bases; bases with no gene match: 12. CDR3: CASSGTPGQGSNEQFF. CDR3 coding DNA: TGCGCCAGCAGCGGAACCCCGGGACAGGGGTCGAATGAGCAGTTCTTC.

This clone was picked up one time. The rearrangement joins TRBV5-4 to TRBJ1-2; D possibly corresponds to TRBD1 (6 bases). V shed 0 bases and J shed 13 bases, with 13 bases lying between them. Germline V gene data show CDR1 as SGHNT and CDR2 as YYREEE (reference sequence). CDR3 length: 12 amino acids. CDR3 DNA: TGTGCCAGCAGCTTGGGGGAACAGGGCACCACCTTC. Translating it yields CASSLGEQGTTF.

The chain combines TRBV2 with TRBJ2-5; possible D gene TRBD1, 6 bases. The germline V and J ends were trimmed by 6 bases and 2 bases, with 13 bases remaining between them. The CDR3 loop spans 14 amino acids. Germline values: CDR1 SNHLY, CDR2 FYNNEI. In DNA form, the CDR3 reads TGTGCCAGCAGCAGCCGGGACACACAAGAGACCCAGTACTTC. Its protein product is CASSSRDTQETQYF.

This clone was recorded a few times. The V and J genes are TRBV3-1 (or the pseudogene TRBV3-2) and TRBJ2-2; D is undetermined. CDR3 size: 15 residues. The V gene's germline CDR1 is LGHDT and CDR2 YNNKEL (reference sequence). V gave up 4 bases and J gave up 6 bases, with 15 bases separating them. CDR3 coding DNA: TGTGCCAGCAGCCGACTTGTATCGGGTTCCGGGGAGCTGTTTTTT. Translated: CASSRLVSGSGELFF.

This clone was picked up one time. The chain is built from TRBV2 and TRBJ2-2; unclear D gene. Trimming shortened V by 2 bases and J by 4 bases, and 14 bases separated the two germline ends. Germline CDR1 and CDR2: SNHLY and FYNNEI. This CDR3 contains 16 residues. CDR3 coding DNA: TGTGCCAGCAGTGAACGGGTGTATCTGGGCACCGGGGAGCTGTTTTTT. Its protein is CASSERVYLGTGELFF.

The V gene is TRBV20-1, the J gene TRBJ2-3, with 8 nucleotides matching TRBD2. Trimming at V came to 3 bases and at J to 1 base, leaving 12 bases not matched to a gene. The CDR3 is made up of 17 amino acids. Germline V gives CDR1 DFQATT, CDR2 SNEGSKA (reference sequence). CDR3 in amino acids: CSASQSRGGLGTDTQYF. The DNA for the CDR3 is TGCAGTGCTAGTCAGAGTCGGGGGGGGCTCGGCACAGATACGCAGTATTTT.

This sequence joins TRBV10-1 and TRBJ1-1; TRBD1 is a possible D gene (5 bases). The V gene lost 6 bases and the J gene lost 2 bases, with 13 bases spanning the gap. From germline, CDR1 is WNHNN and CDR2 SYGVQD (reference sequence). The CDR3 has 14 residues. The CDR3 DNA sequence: TGCGCCAGCAGCTATGGGACTTCCAACACTGAAGCTTTCTTT. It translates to CASSYGTSNTEAFF.

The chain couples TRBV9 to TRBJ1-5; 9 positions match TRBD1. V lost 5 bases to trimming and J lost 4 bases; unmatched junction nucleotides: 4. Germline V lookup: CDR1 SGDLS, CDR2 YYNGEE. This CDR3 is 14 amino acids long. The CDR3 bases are TGTGCCAGCAGTGAGGGACAGGGAAATCAGCCCCAGCATTTT. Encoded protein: CASSEGQGNQPQHF.

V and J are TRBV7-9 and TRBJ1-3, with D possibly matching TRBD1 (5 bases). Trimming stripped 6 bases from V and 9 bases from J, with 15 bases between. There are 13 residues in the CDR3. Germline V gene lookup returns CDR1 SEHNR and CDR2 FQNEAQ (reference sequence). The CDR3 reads CASSSGSSGTIYF. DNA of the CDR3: TGTGCCAGCAGTTCAGGGTCCTCGGGCACCATATATTTT.

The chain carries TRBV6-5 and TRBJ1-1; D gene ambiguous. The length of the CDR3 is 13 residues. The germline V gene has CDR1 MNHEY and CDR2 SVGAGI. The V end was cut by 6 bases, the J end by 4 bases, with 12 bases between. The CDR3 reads CASSLTRSTEAFF. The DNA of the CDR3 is TGTGCCAGCAGCCTTACCAGAAGCACTGAAGCTTTCTTT.

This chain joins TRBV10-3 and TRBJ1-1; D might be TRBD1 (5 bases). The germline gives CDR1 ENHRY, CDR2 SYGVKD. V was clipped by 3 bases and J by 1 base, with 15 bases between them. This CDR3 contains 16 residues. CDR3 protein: CAISDGLGEGNTEAFF. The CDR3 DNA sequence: TGTGCCATCAGTGACGGGCTGGGGGAGGGGAACACTGAAGCTTTCTTT.

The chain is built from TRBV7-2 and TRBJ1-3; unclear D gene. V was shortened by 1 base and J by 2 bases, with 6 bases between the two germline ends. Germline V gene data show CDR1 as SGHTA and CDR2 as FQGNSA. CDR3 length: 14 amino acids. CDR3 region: CASSLGGTGNTIYF. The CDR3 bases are TGTGCCAGCAGCTTAGGCGGTACTGGAAACACCATATATTTT.

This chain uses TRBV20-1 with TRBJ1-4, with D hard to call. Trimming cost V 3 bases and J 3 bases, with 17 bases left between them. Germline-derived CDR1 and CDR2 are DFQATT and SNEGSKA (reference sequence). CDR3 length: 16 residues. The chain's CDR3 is CSASRFGSRSNEKLFF. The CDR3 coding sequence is TGCAGTGCTAGTCGGTTTGGGAGCAGGTCTAATGAAAAACTGTTTTTT.

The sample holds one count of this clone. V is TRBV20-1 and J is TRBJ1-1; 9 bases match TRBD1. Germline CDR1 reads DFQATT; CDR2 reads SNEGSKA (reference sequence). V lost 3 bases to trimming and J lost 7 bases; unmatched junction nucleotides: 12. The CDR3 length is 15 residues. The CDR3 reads CSASAPGTGYNEAFF. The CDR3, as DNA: TGCAGTGCTAGTGCTCCCGGGACAGGGTATAATGAAGCTTTCTTT.

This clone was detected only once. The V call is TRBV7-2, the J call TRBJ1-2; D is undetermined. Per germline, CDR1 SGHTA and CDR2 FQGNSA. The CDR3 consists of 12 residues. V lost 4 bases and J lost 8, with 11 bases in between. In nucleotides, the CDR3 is TGTGCCAGCAGCTCCCCCGGGAAGGGCTACACCTTC. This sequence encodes CASSSPGKGYTF.

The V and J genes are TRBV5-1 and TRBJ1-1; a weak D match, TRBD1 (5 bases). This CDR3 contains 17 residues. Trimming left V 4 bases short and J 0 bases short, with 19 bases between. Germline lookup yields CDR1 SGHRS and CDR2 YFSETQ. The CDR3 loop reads CASSLAPYGTMNTEAFF. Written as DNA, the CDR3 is TGCGCCAGCAGCCTCGCCCCTTACGGGACTATGAACACTGAAGCTTTCTTT.

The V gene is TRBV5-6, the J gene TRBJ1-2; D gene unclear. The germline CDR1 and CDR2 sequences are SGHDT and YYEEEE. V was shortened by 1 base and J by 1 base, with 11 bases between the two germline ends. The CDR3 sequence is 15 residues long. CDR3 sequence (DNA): TGTGCCAGCAGCTTGTATTCGGGGTTTAACTATGGCTACACCTTC. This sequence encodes CASSLYSGFNYGYTF.

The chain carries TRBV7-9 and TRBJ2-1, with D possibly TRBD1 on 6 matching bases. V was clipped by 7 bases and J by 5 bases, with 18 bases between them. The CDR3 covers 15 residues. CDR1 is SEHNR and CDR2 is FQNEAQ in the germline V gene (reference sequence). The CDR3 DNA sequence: TGTGCCAGCATCAACGCTGGGGGCTTCCACAATGAGCAGTTCTTC. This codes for CASINAGGFHNEQFF.

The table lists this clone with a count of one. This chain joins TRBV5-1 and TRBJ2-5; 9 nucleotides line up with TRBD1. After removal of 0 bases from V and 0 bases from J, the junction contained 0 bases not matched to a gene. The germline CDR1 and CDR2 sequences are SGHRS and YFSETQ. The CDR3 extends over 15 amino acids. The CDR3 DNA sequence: TGCGCCAGCAGCTTGGGGGACAGGGACCAAGAGACCCAGTACTTC. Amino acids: CASSLGDRDQETQYF.

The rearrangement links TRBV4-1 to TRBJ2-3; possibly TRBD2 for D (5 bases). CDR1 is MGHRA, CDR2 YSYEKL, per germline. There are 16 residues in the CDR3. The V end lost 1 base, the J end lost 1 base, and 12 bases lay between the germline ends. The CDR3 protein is CASSQVEGRGTDTQYF. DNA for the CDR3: TGCGCCAGCAGCCAAGTCGAGGGTAGGGGCACAGATACGCAGTATTTT.

The CDR3 spells CASSLKAGDHTEAFF. Written as DNA, the CDR3 is TGTGCCAGCAGCTTAAAGGCAGGGGATCACACTGAAGCTTTCTTT. The rearrangement uses TRBV7-3 and TRBJ1-1; tentative D call: TRBD1 (6 bases). Per germline, CDR1 SGHTA and CDR2 FQGTGA. This CDR3 contains 15 residues. Between the trimmed V and J ends, which lost 1 base and 3 bases, there was a span of 12 bases.